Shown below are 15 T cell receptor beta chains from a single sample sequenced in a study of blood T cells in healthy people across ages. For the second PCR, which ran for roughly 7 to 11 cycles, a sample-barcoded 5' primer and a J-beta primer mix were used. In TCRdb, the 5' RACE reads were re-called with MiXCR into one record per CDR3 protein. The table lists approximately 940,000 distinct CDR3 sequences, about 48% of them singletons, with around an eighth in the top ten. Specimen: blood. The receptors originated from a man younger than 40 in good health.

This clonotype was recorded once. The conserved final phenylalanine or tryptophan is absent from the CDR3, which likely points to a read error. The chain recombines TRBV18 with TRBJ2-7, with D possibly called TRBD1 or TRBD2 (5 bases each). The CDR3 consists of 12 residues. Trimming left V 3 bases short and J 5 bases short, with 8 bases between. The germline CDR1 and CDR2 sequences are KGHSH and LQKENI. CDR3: CASSPGVHEQYY. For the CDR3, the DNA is TGTGCCAGCTCACCGGGGGTCCACGAGCAGTACTAC.

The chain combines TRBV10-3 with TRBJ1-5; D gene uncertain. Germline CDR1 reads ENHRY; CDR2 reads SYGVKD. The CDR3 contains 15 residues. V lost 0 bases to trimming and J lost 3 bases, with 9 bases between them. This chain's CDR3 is CAISESELPNQPQHF. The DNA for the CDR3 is TGTGCCATCAGTGAGTCGGAACTCCCCAATCAGCCCCAGCATTTT.

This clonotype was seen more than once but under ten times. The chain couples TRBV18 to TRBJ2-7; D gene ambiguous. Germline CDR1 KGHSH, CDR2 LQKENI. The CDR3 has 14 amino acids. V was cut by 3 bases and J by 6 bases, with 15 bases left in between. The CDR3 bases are TGTGCCAGCTCACCGAACCTCTCGATGGGCGAGCAGTACTTC. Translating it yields CASSPNLSMGEQYF. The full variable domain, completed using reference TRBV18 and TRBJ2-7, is NAGVMQNPRHLVRRRGQEARLRCSPMKGHSHVYWYRQLPEEGLKFMVYLQKENIIDESGMPKERFSAEFPKEGPSILRIQQVVRGDSAAYFCASSPNLSMGEQYFGPGTRLTVT.

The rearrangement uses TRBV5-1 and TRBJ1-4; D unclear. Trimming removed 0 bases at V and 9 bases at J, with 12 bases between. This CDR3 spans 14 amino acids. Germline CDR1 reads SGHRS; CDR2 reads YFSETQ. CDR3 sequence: CASSLDSARQKLFF. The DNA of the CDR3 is TGCGCCAGCAGCTTGGATTCAGCCCGGCAAAAACTGTTTTTT.

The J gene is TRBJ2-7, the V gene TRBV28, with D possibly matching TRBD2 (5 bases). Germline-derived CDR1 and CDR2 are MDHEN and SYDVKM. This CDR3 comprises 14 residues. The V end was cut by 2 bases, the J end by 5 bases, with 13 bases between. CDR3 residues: CASSLLAGRNEQYF. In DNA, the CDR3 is TGTGCCAGCAGTTTACTTGCGGGTCGCAACGAGCAGTACTTC.

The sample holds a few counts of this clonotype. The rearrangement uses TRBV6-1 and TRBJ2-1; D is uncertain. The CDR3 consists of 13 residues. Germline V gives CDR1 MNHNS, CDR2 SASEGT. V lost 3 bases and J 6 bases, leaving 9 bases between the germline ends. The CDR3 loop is CASSEQQANEQFF. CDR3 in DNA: TGTGCCAGCAGTGAGCAACAAGCCAATGAGCAGTTCTTC.

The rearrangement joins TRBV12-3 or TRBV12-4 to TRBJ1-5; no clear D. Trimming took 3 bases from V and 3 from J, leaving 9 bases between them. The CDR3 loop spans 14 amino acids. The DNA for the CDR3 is TGTGCCAGCAGTTTTCAGCTATACAATCAGCCCCAGCATTTT. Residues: CASSFQLYNQPQHF.

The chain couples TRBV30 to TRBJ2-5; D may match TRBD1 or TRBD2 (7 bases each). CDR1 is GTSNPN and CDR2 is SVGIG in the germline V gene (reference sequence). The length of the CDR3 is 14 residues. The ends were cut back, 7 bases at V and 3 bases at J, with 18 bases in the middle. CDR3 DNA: TGTGCCTCCGAGGTGGGAGGGGGCGAAGAGACCCAGTACTTC. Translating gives CASEVGGGEETQYF. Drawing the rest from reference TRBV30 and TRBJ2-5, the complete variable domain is SQTIHQWPATLVQPVGSPLSLECTVEGTSNPNLYWYRQAAGRGLQLLFYSVGIGQISSEVPQNLSASRPQDRQFILSSKKLLLSDSGFYLCASEVGGGEETQYFGPGTRLLVL.

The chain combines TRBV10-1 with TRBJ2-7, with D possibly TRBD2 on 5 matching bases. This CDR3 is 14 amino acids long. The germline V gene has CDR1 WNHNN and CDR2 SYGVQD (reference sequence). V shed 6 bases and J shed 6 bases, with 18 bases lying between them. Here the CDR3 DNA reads TGCGCCAGCAGCGTCTCGGGGAGAGTCGGCGAGCAGTACTTC. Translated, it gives CASSVSGRVGEQYF.

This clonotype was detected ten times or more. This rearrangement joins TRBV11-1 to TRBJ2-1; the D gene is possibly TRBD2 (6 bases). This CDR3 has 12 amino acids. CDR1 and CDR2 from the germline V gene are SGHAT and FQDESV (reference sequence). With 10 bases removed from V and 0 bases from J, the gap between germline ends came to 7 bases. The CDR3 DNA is TGTGCCACCGGGAGCTCCTACAATGAGCAGTTCTTC. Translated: CATGSSYNEQFF.

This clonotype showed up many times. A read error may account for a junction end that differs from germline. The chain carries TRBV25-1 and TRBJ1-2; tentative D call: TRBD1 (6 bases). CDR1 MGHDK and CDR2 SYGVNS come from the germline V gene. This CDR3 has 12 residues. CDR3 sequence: CASSEGGRGYTF. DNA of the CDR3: TGCGCCAGCAGTGAGGGGGGTCGGGGCTACACCTTC.

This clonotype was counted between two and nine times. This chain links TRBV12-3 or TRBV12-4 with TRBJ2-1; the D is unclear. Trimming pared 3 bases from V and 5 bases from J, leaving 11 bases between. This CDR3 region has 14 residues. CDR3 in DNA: TGTGCCAGCAGTTTCGTCCTCTGGGACAATGAGCAGTTCTTC. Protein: CASSFVLWDNEQFF.

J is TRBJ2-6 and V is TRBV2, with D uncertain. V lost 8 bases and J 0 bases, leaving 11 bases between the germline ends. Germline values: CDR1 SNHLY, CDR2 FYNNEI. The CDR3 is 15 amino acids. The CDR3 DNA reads TGTGCCAGCGTTGGGATCCCCTCTGGGGCCAACGTCCTGACTTTC. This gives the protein CASVGIPSGANVLTF.

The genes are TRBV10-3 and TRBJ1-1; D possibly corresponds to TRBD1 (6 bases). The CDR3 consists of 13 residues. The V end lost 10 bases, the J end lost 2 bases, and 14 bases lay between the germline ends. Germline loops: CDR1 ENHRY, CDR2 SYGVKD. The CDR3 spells CATREGVNTEAFF. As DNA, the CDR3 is TGTGCCACCCGGGAGGGGGTTAACACTGAAGCTTTCTTT.

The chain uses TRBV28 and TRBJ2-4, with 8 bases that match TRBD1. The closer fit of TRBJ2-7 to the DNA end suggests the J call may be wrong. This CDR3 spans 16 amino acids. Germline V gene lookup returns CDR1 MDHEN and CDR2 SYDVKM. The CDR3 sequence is CASSLRGQAFLDEQYF. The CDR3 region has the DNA TGTGCCAGCAGTTTAAGGGGACAGGCGTTCTTGGACGAGCAGTACTTC.